The present T cell receptor beta chain was sequenced within a study of coeliac disease (dated by TCRdb to the early 2020s). With regard to the full study: Coeliac patients were categorised as having newly diagnosed active disease, refractory coeliac disease type I, or disease controlled by a gluten-free diet. The full study included around 30 patients: some 22 with serologically confirmed coeliac disease and 8 controls with non-small intestinal disorders. Because high-resolution HLA typing was not available, biased TRBV7-2 usage was examined as a proof of principle. Next-generation sequencing of rearranged TRB and TRG CDR3 regions was used on small intestinal lymphocyte fractions taken from coeliac and non-coeliac patients. The study was aimed at characterising TR repertoires of small intestinal T cells in active, refractory type I and gluten-free-diet-treated coeliac disease. Samples from 30 or so subjects were successfully TRB sequenced, and these included 20 to 25 paired samples of bulk unsorted intraepithelial and lamina propria cells.

Receptors were amplified or captured by the immunoSEQ multiplex PCR assay. The TR loci were subjected to amplification by multiplexed PCR, for which V gene segments served as targets of the forward primers and J gene segments as targets of the reverse primers. The amplified CDR3 regions were sequenced using the Illumina HiSeq System. In the paper's pipeline: To strip out PCR and sequencing errors and collapse the data into unique sequences, a nearest-neighbour algorithm merged closely related reads. Two measures summarised the repertoires: clonality, and T cell density, defined as TR molecules per amount of genomic DNA input. CDR3 amino acid sequences present in at least 80% of unsorted samples were defined as public TRs, and these public TRs were then tested for differential abundance between coeliac and control samples. Differences in clonality and density between disease groups were tested by Kruskal-Wallis tests, followed by Dunn post-tests. The clones in this table, taken by TCRdb from immuneACCESS, are in-frame only. Not every clone is retained; where verified, under half of the shortfall comes from an unresolved V gene, and the cause of the rest is unknown. For V, J and clone size, that table is used; D and trimming come from the DNA. Present in this sample are over 3,500 clones, 65% to 70% of which were seen just once. The ten largest clones take up roughly 10% of the sample.

Trimming leaves V shorter by 9 bases and J shorter by 5 bases, with the junction holding 8 bases beyond the gene matches. From the cysteine up to the phenylalanine, the CDR3 has a length of 15 residues. Left in the record is the CDR3 DNA by itself, 45 bases read in frame from the first base. The germline V gene (reference sequence) gives CDR1 as LNHDA and CDR2 as SQIVND. With regard to this clone: No antigen is known for it. No base qualities exist here, and no much larger clone lies one base off it.

Study-wide conclusions, independent of this receptor: TRB repertoires were mostly private, with most amino acid sequences found in only one sample, and V-gene usage showed no significant difference between disease groups. In the authors' view, the approach was unsuitable for unbiased detection of gliadin-specific T cells, since gliadin-specific T cells are scarce and rarely shared between patients. Cross-contamination between compartments was possible, because separating intraepithelial cells from lamina propria cells did not produce high-purity fractions. Active coeliac intraepithelial and lamina propria samples had lower TRB and TRG repertoire clonality than controls, suggesting that diverse T cells were recruited.

Cells were frozen in aliquots of around 500,000 in DMSO/FBS in liquid nitrogen, and a single aliquot from each fraction was used for sequencing. Every one of the 30 patients in the study had endoscopy and a small intestinal biopsy. To release intraepithelial cells, biopsies were stirred for one hour at 37 degrees C in RPMI with EGTA, MgCl2 and 1% FBS. Genomic DNA was extracted from frozen unsorted cell fractions using the Qiagen DNeasy blood extraction kit. This clonotype originated in a woman younger than 35 with active celiac disease. The chain is assembled from TRBV19 and TRBJ2-5, and 14 junctional nucleotides match TRBD2. Sequencing was carried out using intraepithelial lymphocytes from the gut. The label giving this sample's cell subset or site can be read as: intraepithelial cell (IEC) fraction of small intestinal biopsy. The nucleotide sequence reads TGTGCCAGAGCCGGGACTAGCGGGAGTTGTGAGACCCAGTACTTC. It translates to CARAGTSGSCETQYF.